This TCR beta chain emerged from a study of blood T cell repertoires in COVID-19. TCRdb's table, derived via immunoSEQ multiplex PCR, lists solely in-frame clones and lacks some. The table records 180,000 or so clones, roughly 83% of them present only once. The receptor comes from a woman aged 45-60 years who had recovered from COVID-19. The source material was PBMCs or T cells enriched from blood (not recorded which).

CDR3 amino acids: CASSAPGDRGTYEQYV. The CDR3 nucleotides read TGTGCCAGCAGTGCGCCGGGGGACAGGGGTACATACGAGCAGTACGTC. The chain carries TRBV28 and TRBJ2-7; 10 nucleotides match TRBD1. This CDR3 is 16 amino acids long. The J segment lost 4 bases and the V segment lost 5 bases, leaving 11 bases of the junction unmatched. CDR1 and CDR2 from the germline V gene are MDHEN and SYDVKM.